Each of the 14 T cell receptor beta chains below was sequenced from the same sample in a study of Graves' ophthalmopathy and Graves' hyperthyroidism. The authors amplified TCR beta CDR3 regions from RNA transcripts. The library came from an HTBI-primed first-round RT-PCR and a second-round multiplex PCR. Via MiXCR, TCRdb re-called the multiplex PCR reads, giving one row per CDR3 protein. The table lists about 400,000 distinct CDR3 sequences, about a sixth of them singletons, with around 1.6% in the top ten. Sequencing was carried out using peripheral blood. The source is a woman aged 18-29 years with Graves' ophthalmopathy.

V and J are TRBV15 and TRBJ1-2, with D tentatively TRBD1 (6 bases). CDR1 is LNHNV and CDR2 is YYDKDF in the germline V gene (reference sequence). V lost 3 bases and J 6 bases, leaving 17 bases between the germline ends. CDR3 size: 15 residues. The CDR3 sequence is CATSRTTGNPHGYTF. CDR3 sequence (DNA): TGTGCCACCAGCAGGACTACAGGGAATCCACATGGCTACACCTTC. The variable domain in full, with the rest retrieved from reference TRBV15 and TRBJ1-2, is DAMVIQNPRYQVTQFGKPVTLSCSQTLNHNVMYWYQQKSSQAPKLLFHYYDKDFNNEADTPDNFQSRRPNTSFCFLDIRSPGLGDTAMYLCATSRTTGNPHGYTFGSGTRLTVV.

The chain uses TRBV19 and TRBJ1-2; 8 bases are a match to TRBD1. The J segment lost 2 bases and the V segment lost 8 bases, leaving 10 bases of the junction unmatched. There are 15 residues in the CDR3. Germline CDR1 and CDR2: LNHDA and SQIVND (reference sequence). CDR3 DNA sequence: TGTGCCAGTGGACTGGGGAGACAGGGGAACTATGGCTACACCTTC. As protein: CASGLGRQGNYGYTF.

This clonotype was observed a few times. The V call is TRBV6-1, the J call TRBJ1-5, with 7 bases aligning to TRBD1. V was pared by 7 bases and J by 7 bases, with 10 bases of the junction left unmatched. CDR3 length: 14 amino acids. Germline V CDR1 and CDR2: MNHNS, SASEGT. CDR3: CASTTRGAGQPQHF. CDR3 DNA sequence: TGTGCCAGCACCACCAGGGGGGCGGGCCAGCCCCAGCATTTT.

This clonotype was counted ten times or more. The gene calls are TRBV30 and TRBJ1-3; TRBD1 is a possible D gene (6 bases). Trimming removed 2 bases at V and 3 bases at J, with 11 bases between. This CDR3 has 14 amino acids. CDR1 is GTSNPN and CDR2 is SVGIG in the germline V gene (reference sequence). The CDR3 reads CAWSLWTDGNTIYF. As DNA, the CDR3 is TGTGCCTGGAGTCTATGGACAGATGGAAACACCATATATTTT.

CDR3 nucleotides: TGCAGCCCGGGGGGAAAGTACTTC. Translated, it gives CSPGGKYF. The chain has TRBV20-1 and TRBJ2-7, with 7 bases matching TRBD2. CDR3 length: 8 residues. The germline V gene has CDR1 DFQATT and CDR2 SNEGSKA (reference sequence).

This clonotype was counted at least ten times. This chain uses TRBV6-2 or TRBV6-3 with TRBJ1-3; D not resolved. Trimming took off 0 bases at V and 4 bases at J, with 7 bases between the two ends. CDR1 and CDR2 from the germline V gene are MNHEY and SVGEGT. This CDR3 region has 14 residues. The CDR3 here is CASSYSDGGNTIYF. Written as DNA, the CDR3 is TGTGCCAGCAGTTACTCGGACGGCGGAAACACCATATATTTT.

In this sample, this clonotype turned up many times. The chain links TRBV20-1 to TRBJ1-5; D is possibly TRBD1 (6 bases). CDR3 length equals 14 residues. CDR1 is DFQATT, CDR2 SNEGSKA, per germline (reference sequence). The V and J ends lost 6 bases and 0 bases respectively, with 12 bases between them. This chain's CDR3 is CSAGGQSSNQPQHF. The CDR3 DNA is TGCAGTGCGGGTGGACAGTCTAGCAATCAGCCCCAGCATTTT.

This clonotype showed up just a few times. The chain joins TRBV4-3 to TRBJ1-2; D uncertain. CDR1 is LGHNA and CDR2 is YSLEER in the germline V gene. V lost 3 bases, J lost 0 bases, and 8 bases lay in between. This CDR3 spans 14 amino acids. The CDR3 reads CASSHGSTNYGYTF. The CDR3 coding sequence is TGCGCCAGCAGCCACGGCAGTACTAACTATGGCTACACCTTC.

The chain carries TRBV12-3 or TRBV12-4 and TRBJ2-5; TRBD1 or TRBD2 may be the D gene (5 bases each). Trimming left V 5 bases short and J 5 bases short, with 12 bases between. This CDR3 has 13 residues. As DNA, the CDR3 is TGTGCCAGCAGTCGGGCCGAGGGGGAGACCCAGTACTTC. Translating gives CASSRAEGETQYF.

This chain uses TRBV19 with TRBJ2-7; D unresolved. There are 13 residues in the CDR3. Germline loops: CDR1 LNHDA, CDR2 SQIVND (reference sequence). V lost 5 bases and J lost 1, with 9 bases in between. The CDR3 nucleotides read TGTGCCAGTAGTTACTACAGTTCCTACGAGCAGTACTTC. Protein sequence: CASSYYSSYEQYF.

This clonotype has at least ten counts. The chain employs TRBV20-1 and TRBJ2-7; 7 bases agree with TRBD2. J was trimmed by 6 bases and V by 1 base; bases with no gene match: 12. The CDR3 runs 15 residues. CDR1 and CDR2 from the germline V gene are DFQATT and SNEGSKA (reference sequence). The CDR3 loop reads CSARGRGLEFAEQYF. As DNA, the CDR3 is TGCAGTGCTAGAGGTCGAGGACTAGAATTTGCCGAGCAGTACTTC.

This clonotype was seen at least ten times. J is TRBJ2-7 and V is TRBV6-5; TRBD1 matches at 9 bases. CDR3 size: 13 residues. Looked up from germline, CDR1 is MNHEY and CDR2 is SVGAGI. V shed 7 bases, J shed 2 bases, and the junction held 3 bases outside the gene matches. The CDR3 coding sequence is TGTGCCAGCAAAGGGACAGGGACCTACGAGCAGTACTTC. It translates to CASKGTGTYEQYF.

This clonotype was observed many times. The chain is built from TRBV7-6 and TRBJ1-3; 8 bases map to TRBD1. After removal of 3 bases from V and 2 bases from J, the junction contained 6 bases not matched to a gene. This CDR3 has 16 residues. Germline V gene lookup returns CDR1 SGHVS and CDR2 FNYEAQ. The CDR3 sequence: CASSFGQGPTGNTIYF. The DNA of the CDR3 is TGTGCCAGCAGCTTCGGACAGGGACCAACTGGAAACACCATATATTTT.

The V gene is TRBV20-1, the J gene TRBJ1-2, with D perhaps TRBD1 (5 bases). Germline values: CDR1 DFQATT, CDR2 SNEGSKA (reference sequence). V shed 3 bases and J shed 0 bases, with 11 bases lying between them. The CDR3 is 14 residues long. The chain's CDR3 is CSASSGVTNYGYTF. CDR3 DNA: TGCAGTGCTAGTTCGGGGGTCACTAACTATGGCTACACCTTC.